The T cell receptor beta chain under discussion was sequenced for a study of blood T cell repertoires in COVID-19. On the study more broadly: COVID-19 samples, acute and convalescent, were from the United States, Italy and Spain. T cells, B-cell-depleted T cells, or PBMCs provided the cDNA or gDNA that served as material.

CDR1 and CDR2 from the germline V gene are SNHLY and FYNNEI. The CDR3 consists of 13 residues. V shed 5 bases, J shed 7 bases, and the junction held 5 bases outside the gene matches. Authors' processing steps: Amplified reference gene primers provided the basis for estimating nucleated cell counts. The table came from immunoSEQ multiplex PCR; TCRdb's copy has only in-frame clones and leaves some out. Clone size and V and J calls were adopted from that table, with D and trimming inferred from the DNA. The sample holds 50,000 or so clones, 80% to 95% seen once. Sequences were obtained from peripheral blood. The chain has TRBV2 and TRBJ2-1, with 7 bases that match TRBD1. The clonotype comes from a human donor with active COVID-19. The donor label of this sample is uncertain. The CDR3 region is CASSLVQGNEQFF. DNA of the CDR3: TGTGCCAGCAGTCTCGTACAGGGGAATGAGCAGTTCTTC.